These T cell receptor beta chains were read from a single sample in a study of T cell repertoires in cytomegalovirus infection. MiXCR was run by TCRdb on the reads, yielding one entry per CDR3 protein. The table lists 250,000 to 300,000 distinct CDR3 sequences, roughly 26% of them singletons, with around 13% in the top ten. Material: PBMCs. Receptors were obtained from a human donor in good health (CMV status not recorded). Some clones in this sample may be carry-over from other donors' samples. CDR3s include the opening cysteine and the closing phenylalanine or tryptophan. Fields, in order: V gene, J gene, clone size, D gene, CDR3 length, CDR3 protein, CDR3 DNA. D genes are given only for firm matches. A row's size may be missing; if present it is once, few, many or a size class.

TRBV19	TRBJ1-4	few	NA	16	CASTPSWAATNEKLFF	TGTGCCAGTACTCCCAGCTGGGCTGCAACTAATGAAAAACTGTTTTTT
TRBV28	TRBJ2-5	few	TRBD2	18	CASSLGTSGGTYQETQYF	TGTGCCAGCAGCCTCGGGACTAGCGGGGGGACCTATCAAGAGACCCAGTACTTC
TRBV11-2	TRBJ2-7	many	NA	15	CASSFPSSFPREQYF	TGTGCCAGCAGCTTCCCGAGCTCCTTCCCTCGCGAGCAGTACTTC
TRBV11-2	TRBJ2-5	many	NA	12	CASRQYQETQYF	TGTGCCAGCAGGCAGTACCAAGAGACCCAGTACTTC
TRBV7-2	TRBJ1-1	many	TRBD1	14	CASSFDRGNTEAFF	TGTGCCAGCAGCTTCGACAGGGGGAACACTGAAGCTTTCTTT
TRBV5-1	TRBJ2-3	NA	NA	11	CASHFADTQYF	TGCGCCAGCCACTTTGCAGATACGCAGTATTTT
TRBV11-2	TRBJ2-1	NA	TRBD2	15	CASSGVSGSNNEQFF	TGTGCCAGCAGCGGGGTCAGCGGGAGCAACAATGAGCAGTTCTTC
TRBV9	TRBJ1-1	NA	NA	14	CASSARGSSTEAFF	TGTGCCAGCAGCGCGAGGGGATCGAGTACTGAAGCTTTCTTT
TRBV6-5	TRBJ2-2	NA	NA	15	CASSYLATNTGELFF	TGTGCCAGCAGTTACCTAGCGACAAACACCGGGGAGCTGTTTTTT
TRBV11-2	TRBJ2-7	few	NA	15	CASSLMSGPGYEQYF	TGTGCCAGCAGCTTAATGTCGGGGCCAGGCTACGAGCAGTACTTC
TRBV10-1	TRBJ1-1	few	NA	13	CASSVDRNTEAFF	TGCGCCAGCAGCGTAGACAGGAACACTGAAGCTTTCTTT
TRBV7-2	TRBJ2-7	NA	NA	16	CASSLDPQAEWNEQYF	TGTGCCAGCAGCTTAGATCCGCAAGCAGAGTGGAACGAGCAGTACTTC
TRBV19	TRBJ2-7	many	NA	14	CASSMGGLPLEQYF	TGTGCCAGTAGTATGGGGGGATTGCCGCTCGAGCAGTACTTC
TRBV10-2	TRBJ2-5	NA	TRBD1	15	CASSDKQGAMKTQYF	TGCGCCAGCAGTGATAAGCAGGGGGCAATGAAGACCCAGTACTTC
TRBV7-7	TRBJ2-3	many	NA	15	CASSPLRTSTDTQYF	TGTGCCAGCAGCCCCCTGAGGACTAGCACAGATACGCAGTATTTT
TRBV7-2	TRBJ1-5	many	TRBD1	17	CASSLVPGQGTNQPQHF	TGTGCCAGCAGCTTAGTCCCAGGACAGGGGACTAATCAGCCCCAGCATTTT
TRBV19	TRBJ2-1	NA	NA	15	CASSIPRGSKIEQFF	TGTGCCAGTAGTATACCGAGAGGGAGTAAGATTGAGCAGTTCTTC
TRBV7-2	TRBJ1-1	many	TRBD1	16	CASSLAPGQRSREAFF	TGTGCCAGCAGCTTAGCGCCGGGACAGCGAAGTCGAGAAGCTTTCTTT
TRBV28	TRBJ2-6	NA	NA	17	CASSRAWDLSGANVLTF	TGTGCCAGCAGTCGGGCCTGGGATCTCTCTGGGGCCAACGTCCTGACTTTC
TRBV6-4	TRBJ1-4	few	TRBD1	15	CASSDSWDRGEKLFF	TGTGCCAGCAGTGACTCGTGGGACAGGGGTGAAAAACTGTTTTTT
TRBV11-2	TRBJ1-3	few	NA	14	CASSPLALGNTIYF	TGTGCCAGCAGCCCTCTCGCGCTTGGAAACACCATATATTTT
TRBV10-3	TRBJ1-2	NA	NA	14	CAIRAVQANYGYTF	TGTGCCATCCGGGCCGTTCAGGCTAACTATGGCTACACCTTC
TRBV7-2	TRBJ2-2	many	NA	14	CASSLAKAVGELFF	TGTGCCAGCAGCTTAGCGAAGGCGGTCGGGGAGCTGTTTTTT
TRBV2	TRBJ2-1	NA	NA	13	CASSAAAYNEQFF	TGTGCCAGCAGTGCGGCAGCCTACAATGAGCAGTTCTTC
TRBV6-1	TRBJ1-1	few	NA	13	CASRPQGRPEAFF	TGTGCCAGCAGACCACAGGGAAGGCCTGAAGCTTTCTTT